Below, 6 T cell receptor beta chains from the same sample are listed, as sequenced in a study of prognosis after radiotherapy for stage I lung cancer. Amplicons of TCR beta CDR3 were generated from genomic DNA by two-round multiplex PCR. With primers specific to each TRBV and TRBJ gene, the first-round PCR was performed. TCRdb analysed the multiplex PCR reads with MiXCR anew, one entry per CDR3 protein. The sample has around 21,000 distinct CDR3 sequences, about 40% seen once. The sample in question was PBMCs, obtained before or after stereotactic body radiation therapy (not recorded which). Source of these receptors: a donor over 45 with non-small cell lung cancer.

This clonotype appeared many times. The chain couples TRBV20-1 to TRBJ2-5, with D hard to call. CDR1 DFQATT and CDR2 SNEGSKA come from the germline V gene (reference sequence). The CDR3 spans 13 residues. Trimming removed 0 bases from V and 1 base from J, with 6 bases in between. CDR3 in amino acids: CSARERFQETQYF. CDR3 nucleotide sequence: TGCAGTGCTAGAGAGCGGTTCCAAGAGACCCAGTACTTC.

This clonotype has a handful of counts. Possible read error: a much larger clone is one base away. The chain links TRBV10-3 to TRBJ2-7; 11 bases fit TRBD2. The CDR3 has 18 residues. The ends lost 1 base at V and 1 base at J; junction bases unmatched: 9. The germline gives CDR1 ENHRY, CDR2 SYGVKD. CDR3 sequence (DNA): TGTGCCATCAGTGAGTTTGGACTAGCGGGCGACCTTTCCTACGAGCAGTACTTC. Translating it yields CAISEFGLAGDLSYEQYF.

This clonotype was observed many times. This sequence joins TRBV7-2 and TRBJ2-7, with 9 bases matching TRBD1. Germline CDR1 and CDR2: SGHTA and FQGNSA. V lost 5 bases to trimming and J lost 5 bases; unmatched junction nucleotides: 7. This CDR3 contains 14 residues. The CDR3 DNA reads TGTGCCAGCAGCAGTCGGACAGGGGACCACGAGCAGTACTTC. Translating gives CASSSRTGDHEQYF.

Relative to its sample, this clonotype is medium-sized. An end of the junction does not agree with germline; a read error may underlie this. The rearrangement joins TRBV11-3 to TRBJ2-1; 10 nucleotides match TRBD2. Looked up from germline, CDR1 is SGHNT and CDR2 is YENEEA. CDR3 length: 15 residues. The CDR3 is CASRLAGGIYNEQFF. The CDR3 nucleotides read TGTGCCAGCAGGTTAGCGGGAGGTATCTACAATGAGCAGTTCTTC.

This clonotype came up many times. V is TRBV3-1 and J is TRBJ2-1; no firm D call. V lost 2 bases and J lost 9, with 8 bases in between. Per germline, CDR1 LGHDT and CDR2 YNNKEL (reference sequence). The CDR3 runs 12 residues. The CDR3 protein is CASSQHGGEQFF. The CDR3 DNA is TGTGCCAGCAGCCAACATGGTGGTGAGCAGTTCTTC.

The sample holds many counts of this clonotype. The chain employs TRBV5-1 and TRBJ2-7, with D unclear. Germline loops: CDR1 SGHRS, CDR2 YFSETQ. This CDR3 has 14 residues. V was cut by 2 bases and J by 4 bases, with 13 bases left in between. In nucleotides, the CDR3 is TGCGCCAGCAGCTTCTCTCCCCACGGATACGAGCAGTACTTC. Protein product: CASSFSPHGYEQYF.